This TCR beta chain was recovered during a study of cytomegalovirus exposure and HLA in healthy donors. As concerns this clone: Its antigen is unidentified.

Primers: 60 Vbeta forward and 13 Jbeta reverse. The assay was immunoSEQ multiplex PCR, and TCRdb's table has in-frame clones only and misses some. The table records approximately 200,000 clones, about four fifths of them present only once. V was clipped by 5 bases and J by 6 bases, with 11 bases between them. CDR1 is SGHAT and CDR2 is FQNNGV in the germline V gene. The CDR3 extends over 13 amino acids. Regarding the study as a whole: Compared with the roughly 670-donor mean, an Asian-associated ancestry cluster reportedly had fewer N-insertions, according to a later analysis. The authors assumed roughly uniform sequencing depth across donors for presence/absence analyses.

V gene TRBV11-2 combines with J gene TRBJ2-1, with D unclear. This receptor was identified in a boy younger than 10 in good health and CMV-seronegative. Input material: PBMCs. The CDR3 DNA reads TGTGCCAGCAGCCCCTACCTCTCCAATGAGCAGTTCTTC. It is translated as CASSPYLSNEQFF. Full variable domain (missing parts from reference TRBV11-2 and TRBJ2-1): EAGVAQSPRYKIIEKRQSVAFWCNPISGHATLYWYQQILGQGPKLLIQFQNNGVVDDSQLPKDRFSAERLKGVDSTLKIQPAKLEDSAVYLCASSPYLSNEQFFGPGTRLTVL.